Each of the 14 T cell receptor beta chains below was sequenced from the same sample in a study of prognosis after radiotherapy for stage I lung cancer. Amplification of TCR beta CDR3 from genomic DNA used two-round multiplex PCR. During first-round PCR, primers specific to each TRBV and TRBJ gene were used. TCRdb ran MiXCR on the multiplex PCR reads and lists one entry per CDR3 protein. This table holds fewer than 65,000 distinct CDR3 sequences, approximately 30% found once. The specimen comprised PBMCs, sampled before or after stereotactic body radiation therapy (not recorded which). The receptor source for this set is a donor older than 45 with non-small cell lung cancer.

This clonotype was recorded at least ten times. CDR3 loop: CASSFSGETQYF. For the CDR3, the DNA is TGTGCCAGCAGCTTCAGCGGGGAGACCCAGTACTTC. The V call is TRBV7-2, the J call TRBJ2-5; D perhaps matches TRBD2 (6 bases). This CDR3 spans 12 amino acids. Germline V gene sequence: CDR1 SGHTA, CDR2 FQGNSA. The ends were cut back, 3 bases at V and 5 bases at J, with 7 bases in the middle. Complete variable domain (other parts from reference TRBV7-2 and TRBJ2-5): GAGVSQSPSNKVTEKGKDVELRCDPISGHTALYWYRQSLGQGLEFLIYFQGNSAPDKSGLPSDRFSAERTGGSVSTLTIQRTQQEDSAVYLCASSFSGETQYFGPGTRLLVL.

This clonotype was recorded at least ten times. The V call is TRBV7-8, the J call TRBJ1-5, with TRBD1 identical over 10 bases. The trim removed 4 bases at V and 9 bases at J, leaving 12 bases unmatched. CDR3 length: 16 amino acids. Germline CDR1 reads SGHVS; CDR2 reads FQNEAQ. This CDR3 is CASSSLGQGFYRPQHF. CDR3 nucleotides: TGTGCCAGCAGCTCCCTGGGACAGGGGTTTTACCGGCCCCAGCATTTT. The entire variable domain, with the rest obtained from reference TRBV7-8 and TRBJ1-5, is as follows: GAGVSQSPRYKVAKRGQDVALRCDPISGHVSLFWYQQALGQGPEFLTYFQNEAQLDKSGLPSDRFFAERPEGSVSTLKIQRTQQEDSAVYLCASSSLGQGFYRPQHFGDGTRLSIL.

This clonotype has just one count. This likely traces to a read error, being one base from a far larger clone. The chain combines TRBV7-9 with TRBJ2-7; 8 nucleotides line up with TRBD2. Germline V gives CDR1 SEHNR, CDR2 FQNEAQ (reference sequence). The CDR3 consists of 15 residues. CDR3 DNA: TGTGCCATCAGCTCCGCTCCGGGGGGGAGCTACGAGCAGTACTTC. Translation: CAISSAPGGSYEQYF.

This clonotype was found many times. This chain connects TRBV19 to TRBJ2-3; 12 positions agree with TRBD2. J gave up 1 base and V 3 bases, and 5 bases lay outside the gene matches. This CDR3 is 17 amino acids long. CDR1 is LNHDA and CDR2 is SQIVND in the germline V gene (reference sequence). CDR3 coding DNA: TGTGCCAGTAGTATTCCGACTAGCGGGAGCGGCACAGATACGCAGTATTTT. Protein: CASSIPTSGSGTDTQYF. Full variable domain (rest looked up from reference TRBV19 and TRBJ2-3): DGGITQSPKYLFRKEGQNVTLSCEQNLNHDAMYWYRQDPGQGLRLIYYSQIVNDFQKGDIAEGYSVSREKKESFPLTVTSAQKNPTAFYLCASSIPTSGSGTDTQYFGPGTRLTVL.

A word on this clonotype: A much larger clone sits a single nucleotide away, making a read error possible. The genes are TRBV4-1 and TRBJ2-1; D might be TRBD1 or TRBD2, each matching 5 bases. V was cut by 4 bases and J by 8 bases, with 18 bases left in between. This CDR3 spans 15 amino acids. From germline, CDR1 is MGHRA and CDR2 YSYEKL. The CDR3: CASSPREWSGHEQFF. In nucleotides, the CDR3 is TGCGCCAGCAGCCCAAGGGAGTGGTCAGGGCATGAGCAGTTCTTC.

This clonotype was counted many times. The gene calls are TRBV7-9 and TRBJ2-1; D uncertain. V gave up 5 bases and J gave up 7 bases, with 12 bases separating them. The CDR3 spans 13 residues. Germline V lookup: CDR1 SEHNR, CDR2 FQNEAQ (reference sequence). CDR3 bases: TGTGCCAGCAGCAAAGACTGGGTGAATGAGCAGTTCTTC. This sequence encodes CASSKDWVNEQFF.

On this clonotype: Mismatch with germline at one junction end may stem from a read error. The V call is TRBV28, the J call TRBJ2-1; D is unresolved. The CDR3 runs 14 residues. CDR1 and CDR2 from the germline V gene are MDHEN and SYDVKM. In nucleotides, the CDR3 is TGTACCAGCAGTCCCCCTACTGGCTACAATGAGCAGTTCTTC. Residues: CTSSPPTGYNEQFF.

This clonotype appeared once. The genes are TRBV7-9 and TRBJ2-7; tentatively, D is TRBD1 or TRBD2 (6 bases each). This CDR3 is built from 14 residues. Trimming removed 5 bases at V and 2 bases at J, with 13 bases between. Per the germline V gene, CDR1 is SEHNR and CDR2 is FQNEAQ (reference sequence). The chain's CDR3 is CASSPPGAAYEQYF. The CDR3 nucleotides read TGTGCCAGCAGCCCTCCGGGGGCCGCCTACGAGCAGTACTTC.

This clonotype showed up many times. The chain is built from TRBV7-8 and TRBJ2-7; a weak D match, TRBD1 (7 bases). This CDR3 comprises 14 residues. The V and J ends lost 5 bases and 6 bases respectively, with 17 bases between them. The germline V gene encodes CDR1 SGHVS and CDR2 FQNEAQ. CDR3 sequence: CASSRRGTFGEQYF. CDR3 bases: TGTGCCAGCAGCCGCAGGGGGACTTTTGGCGAGCAGTACTTC.

This chain links TRBV9 with TRBJ2-5, with D uncertain. The CDR3 totals 13 residues. Germline CDR1 SGDLS, CDR2 YYNGEE. The V gene lost 0 bases and the J gene lost 5 bases, with 8 bases spanning the gap. The CDR3 reads CASSVETGETQYF. The CDR3 bases are TGTGCCAGCAGCGTAGAGACCGGCGAGACCCAGTACTTC.

The chain recombines TRBV6-1 with TRBJ2-3, with 7 bases lining up with TRBD1. The CDR3 spans 13 residues. The germline V gene has CDR1 MNHNS and CDR2 SASEGT. The V segment lost 8 bases and the J segment 4 bases; nucleotides outside the gene matches: 6. In DNA form, the CDR3 reads TGTGCCAGCCGACAGGGATTGGCAGATACGCAGTATTTT. This sequence encodes CASRQGLADTQYF.

The sample holds many counts of this clonotype. The rearrangement uses TRBV7-9 and TRBJ2-2; 12 nucleotides line up with TRBD1. The germline gives CDR1 SEHNR, CDR2 FQNEAQ (reference sequence). CDR3 length: 17 residues. Germline trimming cut 0 bases from V and 5 bases from J; bases unmatched to any gene: 4. The CDR3 sequence is CASSLAQGQGATGELFF. CDR3 in DNA: TGTGCCAGCAGCTTAGCGCAGGGACAGGGGGCGACCGGGGAGCTGTTTTTT.

The chain carries TRBV5-4 and TRBJ2-5; the D gene could be TRBD1 or TRBD2 (7 bases each). Germline values: CDR1 SGHNT, CDR2 YYREEE (reference sequence). The CDR3 runs 14 residues. Deletions cut 4 bases from V and 4 bases from J, with 14 bases between. CDR3 loop: CASSPQGGAETQYF. CDR3 sequence (DNA): TGTGCCAGCAGCCCTCAGGGGGGGGCAGAGACCCAGTACTTC. Looking up the rest from reference TRBV5-4 and TRBJ2-5 gives the full variable domain: ETGVTQSPTHLIKTRGQQVTLRCSSQSGHNTVSWYQQALGQGPQFIFQYYREEENGRGNFPPRFSGLQFPNYSSELNVNALELDDSALYLCASSPQGGAETQYFGPGTRLLVL.

This clonotype was observed many times. For the CDR3, the DNA is TGCGCCAGCAGCCTCAGGACAGCGAACACCGGGGAGCTGTTTTTT. Residues: CASSLRTANTGELFF. The chain joins TRBV5-1 to TRBJ2-2, with D perhaps TRBD1 (6 bases). The CDR3 has 15 residues. Germline values: CDR1 SGHRS, CDR2 YFSETQ. The ends were cut back, 4 bases at V and 0 bases at J, with 10 bases in the middle.